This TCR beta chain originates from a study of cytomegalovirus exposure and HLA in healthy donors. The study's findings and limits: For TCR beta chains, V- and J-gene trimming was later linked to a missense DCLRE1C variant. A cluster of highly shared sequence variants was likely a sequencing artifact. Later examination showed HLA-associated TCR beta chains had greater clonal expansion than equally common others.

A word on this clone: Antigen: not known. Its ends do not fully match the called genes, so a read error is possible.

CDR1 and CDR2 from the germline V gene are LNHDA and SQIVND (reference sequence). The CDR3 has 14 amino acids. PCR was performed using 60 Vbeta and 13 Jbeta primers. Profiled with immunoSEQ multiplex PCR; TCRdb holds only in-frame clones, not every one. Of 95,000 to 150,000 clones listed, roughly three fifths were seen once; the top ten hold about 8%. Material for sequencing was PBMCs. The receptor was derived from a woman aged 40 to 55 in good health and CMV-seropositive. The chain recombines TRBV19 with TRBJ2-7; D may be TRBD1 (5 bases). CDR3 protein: CASSVEAGINEQYF. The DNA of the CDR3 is TGTGCCAGTAGTGTAGAGGCAGGGATCAACGAGCAGTACTTC.